The 24 T cell receptor beta chains given below trace back to one sample, sequenced in a study of T-cell memory formation after mild COVID-19. TCRdb independently ran MiXCR on the 5' RACE reads; one entry per CDR3 protein. The table includes 250,000 or so distinct CDR3 sequences, about 20% detected once. The material sequenced was PBMCs or a T cell subset sorted from them (not recorded which). The source of these receptors is a man between 18 and 29 years old who had mild COVID-19 (a few samples of this study predate the infection). Cell type and time point are not known.

In its sample, this clonotype was seen once. This chain connects TRBV3-1 to TRBJ1-5; 7 nucleotides agree with TRBD1. V trimming: 2 bases; J trimming: 9 bases; junction bases outside the gene matches: 7. The CDR3 consists of 14 residues. CDR1 is LGHDT and CDR2 is YNNKEL in the germline V gene (reference sequence). The CDR3 here is CASSQQGVASPQHF. The CDR3, as DNA: TGTGCCAGCAGCCAACAGGGGGTCGCGTCGCCCCAGCATTTT.

This clonotype was counted a few times. The chain is built from TRBV7-2 and TRBJ2-7; 9 bases match TRBD1. Germline V gives CDR1 SGHTA, CDR2 FQGNSA. The V gene end was trimmed by 4 bases and the J gene end by 6 bases; junction bases not matched to a gene: 4. This CDR3 spans 13 amino acids. CDR3 amino acids: CASSWDRVGEQYV. The CDR3 bases are TGTGCCAGCAGCTGGGACAGGGTAGGCGAGCAGTACGTC.

This clonotype showed up just a few times. The rearrangement uses TRBV4-3 and TRBJ1-1; a weak D match, TRBD1 (6 bases). CDR3 length: 14 residues. Trimming took off 2 bases at V and 4 bases at J, with 11 bases between the two ends. Looked up from germline, CDR1 is LGHNA and CDR2 is YSLEER. This chain's CDR3 is CASSQRGGGTEAFF. CDR3 sequence (DNA): TGCGCCAGCAGCCAAAGGGGGGGTGGCACTGAAGCTTTCTTT.

The J gene is TRBJ2-1, the V gene TRBV20-1, with 7 positions matching TRBD2. The CDR3 is 12 amino acids. The V gene's germline CDR1 is DFQATT and CDR2 SNEGSKA (reference sequence). Unmatched junction bases numbered 9, after V lost 4 bases and J lost 12 bases. This chain's CDR3 is CSATSSGVGQFF. The DNA for the CDR3 is TGCAGTGCTACTTCAAGCGGGGTCGGGCAGTTCTTC.

This clonotype showed up just a few times. The chain combines TRBV6-2 or TRBV6-3 with TRBJ2-7; D may be TRBD1 (5 bases). Germline CDR1 MNHEY, CDR2 SVGEGT. V dropped 11 bases and J dropped 3 bases, with 11 bases sitting between them. CDR3 length equals 11 residues. The CDR3 nucleotides are TGTGCCGCCCGACAGTACTACGAGCAGTACTTC. Its protein is CAARQYYEQYF.

This chain uses TRBV12-1 with TRBJ1-1; TRBD1 reflects the table's D call only, with no check against the DNA. TRBV12-1 corresponds to a pseudogene. The CDR3 spans 13 residues. In DNA, the CDR3 is TGTGCCAGCGAAAGTCAGGGGTACACTGAAGCTTTCTTT. Translating gives CASESQGYTEAFF.

This clonotype was counted ten times or more. Germline and junction disagree at one end, which may indicate a read error. This chain connects TRBV5-1 to TRBJ2-7, with a weak D call TRBD2 (5 bases). Germline V gene sequence: CDR1 SGHRS, CDR2 YFSETQ. The CDR3 has 14 amino acids. CDR3 bases: TGTGCCAGCAGCCTGACGGGGAGCTCCTACGAGCAGTACTTC. This translates into CASSLTGSSYEQYF. The whole variable domain, filled in from reference TRBV5-1 and TRBJ2-7, reads KAGVTQTPRYLIKTRGQQVTLSCSPISGHRSVSWYQQTPGQGLQFLFEYFSETQRNKGNFPGRFSGRQFSNSRSEMNVSTLELGDSALYLCASSLTGSSYEQYFGPGTRLTVT.

The rearrangement uses TRBV3-1 and TRBJ1-1, with D hard to call. The CDR3 has 13 residues. The V end was cut by 2 bases, the J end by 4 bases, with 8 bases between. Looked up from germline, CDR1 is LGHDT and CDR2 is YNNKEL (reference sequence). CDR3 sequence reads: CASSQSSGTEAFF. As DNA, the CDR3 is TGTGCCAGCAGCCAATCGTCCGGCACTGAAGCTTTCTTT.

At least ten counts were recorded for this clonotype. The CDR3 nucleotides are TGTGCCAGCAGCGTCTTCAGTAGCGGGGGAAGCTACGAGCAGTACTTC. Translating it yields CASSVFSSGGSYEQYF. The gene calls are TRBV6-2 or TRBV6-3 and TRBJ2-7, with 9 bases that match TRBD2. V shed 6 bases, J shed 3 bases, and the junction held 12 bases outside the gene matches. This CDR3 contains 16 residues. Germline CDR1 and CDR2: MNHEY and SVGEGT.

The chain is built from TRBV5-1 and TRBJ2-5, with a weak D call TRBD1 (6 bases). Trimming took off 0 bases at V and 0 bases at J, with 12 bases between the two ends. This CDR3 region has 16 residues. Germline V lookup: CDR1 SGHRS, CDR2 YFSETQ. The DNA of the CDR3 is TGCGCCAGCAGCTTGGTAGGGACAACGTACCAAGAGACCCAGTACTTC. Encoded protein: CASSLVGTTYQETQYF.

This clonotype has ten or more counts. V is TRBV29-1 and J is TRBJ1-5; D ambiguous. Trimming shortened V by 5 bases and J by 0 bases, and 11 bases separated the two germline ends. Germline CDR1 is SQVTM and CDR2 is ANQGSEA. There are 14 residues in the CDR3. The CDR3 region is CSVSVGISNQPQHF. The CDR3 nucleotides are TGCAGCGTTAGTGTCGGGATTAGCAATCAGCCCCAGCATTTT.

There are many counts of this clonotype. This rearrangement joins TRBV20-1 to TRBJ1-5; D not resolved. Germline V gene lookup returns CDR1 DFQATT and CDR2 SNEGSKA (reference sequence). There are 13 residues in the CDR3. Trimming removed 3 bases at V and 0 bases at J, with 6 bases between. The CDR3 reads CSARGDSNQPQHF. CDR3 bases: TGCAGTGCTAGGGGAGATAGCAATCAGCCCCAGCATTTT.

This clonotype was seen more than once but under ten times. The J gene is TRBJ1-1, the V gene TRBV5-5; D remains ambiguous. Trimming cost V 2 bases and J 6 bases, with 14 bases left between them. CDR3 length equals 14 residues. Germline CDR1 and CDR2: SGHKS and YYEKEE (reference sequence). CDR3 amino acids: CASSFGVVTSEAFF. CDR3 bases: TGTGCCAGCAGCTTTGGGGTGGTTACATCTGAAGCTTTCTTT.

V and J are TRBV7-2 and TRBJ1-1; D uncertain. The CDR3 consists of 14 residues. The germline V gene has CDR1 SGHTA and CDR2 FQGNSA. V lost 2 bases to trimming and J lost 1 base, with 8 bases between them. The CDR3 DNA sequence: TGTGCCAGCAGCTTAATGGGCCGGAACACTGAAGCTTTCTTT. Encoded protein: CASSLMGRNTEAFF.

The chain combines TRBV4-1 with TRBJ1-1; D is undetermined. The CDR3 runs to 17 residues. In germline, CDR1 is MGHRA, CDR2 YSYEKL. Trimming took off 0 bases at V and 0 bases at J, with 14 bases between the two ends. CDR3 bases: TGCGCCAGCAGCCAAGATTTCCGTATAGGGATGAACACTGAAGCTTTCTTT. Amino acids: CASSQDFRIGMNTEAFF.

This clonotype was recorded a few times. The chain links TRBV6-2 or TRBV6-3 to TRBJ2-7; 8 bases fit TRBD2. Germline-derived CDR1 and CDR2 are MNHEY and SVGEGT. CDR3 length: 18 amino acids. The V segment lost 2 bases and the J segment 7 bases; nucleotides outside the gene matches: 19. CDR3 amino acids: CASSYSPSTGGPPGEQYV. The DNA of the CDR3 is TGTGCCAGCAGTTACAGTCCCTCGACGGGGGGGCCTCCTGGAGAGCAGTACGTC.

The chain has TRBV5-6 and TRBJ2-1; 9 bases are a match to TRBD1. After removal of 5 bases from V and 8 bases from J, the junction contained 11 bases not matched to a gene. Germline V lookup: CDR1 SGHDT, CDR2 YYEEEE. This CDR3 spans 15 amino acids. DNA of the CDR3: TGTGCCAGCAGGACACCGGGACAGGGAAGGGATGAGCAGTTCTTC. This encodes CASRTPGQGRDEQFF.

This clonotype was seen more than once but under ten times. The genes are TRBV7-8 and TRBJ1-5, with D possibly matching TRBD1 (6 bases). The length of the CDR3 is 14 residues. CDR1 and CDR2 from the germline V gene are SGHVS and FQNEAQ. The ends were cut back, 5 bases at V and 6 bases at J, with 14 bases in the middle. The CDR3 sequence: CASSPGTNGQPQHF. Written as DNA, the CDR3 is TGTGCCAGCAGCCCAGGGACAAACGGTCAGCCCCAGCATTTT. The full variable domain, completed using reference TRBV7-8 and TRBJ1-5, is GAGVSQSPRYKVAKRGQDVALRCDPISGHVSLFWYQQALGQGPEFLTYFQNEAQLDKSGLPSDRFFAERPEGSVSTLKIQRTQQEDSAVYLCASSPGTNGQPQHFGDGTRLSIL.

This clonotype occurred a few times. One end of the junction fails to match germline, which may point to a read error. The chain couples TRBV7-7 to TRBJ1-3; D is undetermined. Germline loops: CDR1 SSHAT, CDR2 FNYEAQ (reference sequence). The CDR3 length is 15 residues. CDR3 coding DNA: TGTGCTAGCAGCTTAGTACGAGACTCTGGAAACACCATATATTTT. Translating gives CASSLVRDSGNTIYF.

The chain recombines TRBV13 with TRBJ2-2; 7 positions match TRBD1. The J segment lost 2 bases and the V segment lost 5 bases, leaving 14 bases of the junction unmatched. This CDR3 has 18 residues. The germline gives CDR1 PRHDT, CDR2 FYEKMQ (reference sequence). For the CDR3, the DNA is TGTGCCAGCAGCCTAGACCTTGCCGGGACAGCAAACACCGGGGAGCTGTTTTTT. Its translation is CASSLDLAGTANTGELFF.

The chain joins TRBV6-5 to TRBJ1-1; no clear D gene. This CDR3 is built from 13 residues. CDR1 and CDR2 from the germline V gene are MNHEY and SVGAGI. Trimming pared 2 bases from V and 6 bases from J, leaving 10 bases between. CDR3 protein: CASSYGDISEAFF. The CDR3 DNA is TGTGCCAGCAGTTACGGCGACATATCTGAAGCTTTCTTT.

In this sample, this clonotype turned up many times. This chain connects TRBV6-5 to TRBJ2-1, with 7 bases aligning to TRBD2. Germline V lookup: CDR1 MNHEY, CDR2 SVGAGI. This CDR3 is built from 11 residues. The ends lost 5 bases at V and 9 bases at J; junction bases unmatched: 1. The CDR3 nucleotides read TGTGCCAGCAGTCGGGGGGTTGAGCAGTTCTTC. Protein sequence: CASSRGVEQFF.

The chain carries TRBV12-3 or TRBV12-4 and TRBJ2-1; D possibly corresponds to TRBD2 (5 bases). The CDR3 is 14 residues long. V lost 3 bases, J lost 8 bases, and 14 bases lay in between. The CDR3 protein is CASSFPGEKDEQFF. The CDR3 region has the DNA TGTGCCAGCAGTTTTCCCGGGGAAAAGGATGAGCAGTTCTTC.

The V gene is TRBV28, the J gene TRBJ1-1; TRBD1 agrees at 9 bases. The V segment lost 5 bases and the J segment 6 bases; nucleotides outside the gene matches: 10. Germline V CDR1 and CDR2: MDHEN, SYDVKM. The CDR3 extends over 15 amino acids. The CDR3 DNA follows: TGTGCCAGCAGTACGGGACAGGGCCGGCATCCTGAAGCTTTCTTT. It specifies CASSTGQGRHPEAFF.